What follows are 8 T cell receptor beta chains derived from one specimen sequenced in a study of T cells in women clearing cervical HPV infection. Some clones are missing from TCRdb's copy, which holds only in-frame ones; the method was immunoSEQ multiplex PCR. The sample holds tens of thousands of clones. Sequencing input: blood buffy coat. The receptors shown here come from a woman aged 18 to 75 with a cervical HPV16 infection that either progressed to CIN3+ or cleared (not recorded which).

For this clone: Read sequence stops 3 residues before the CDR3 end, and the germline J gene provides the missing end. The chain has TRBV20-1 and TRBJ1-2; D is perhaps TRBD1 (5 bases). Trimming shortened V by 0 bases and J by 2 bases, and 13 bases separated the two germline ends. CDR3 length: 15 residues. Germline V gives CDR1 DFQATT, CDR2 SNEGSKA (reference sequence). Here the CDR3 reads CSARDMIGGNYGYTF. The DNA read from the CDR3 is TGCAGTGCTAGAGATATGATCGGGGGGAACTATGGC.

Concerning this clone itself: The read comes to an end 3 residues before the CDR3 does, leaving the germline J gene to fill in the end. The gene calls are TRBV5-5 and TRBJ2-4; 10 bases are a match to TRBD2. The CDR3 contains 14 residues. The germline V gene encodes CDR1 SGHKS and CDR2 YYEKEE (reference sequence). CDR3 DNA (partial): TGTGCCAGCAGCTTGCCTCAAGCGGGAGGGATT. Translation: CASSLPQAGGI. The complete CDR3 reads CASSLPQAGGIQYF. Full variable domain (outside the CDR3, taken from reference TRBV5-5 and TRBJ2-4): DAGVTQSPTHLIKTRGQQVTLRCSPISGHKSVSWYQQVLGQGPQFIFQYYEKEERGRGNFPDRFSARQFPNYSSELNVNALLLGDSALYLCASSLPQAGGIQYFGAGTRLSVL.

Concerning this clone: The read falls 3 residues short of the CDR3 end, and the missing part is taken from the germline J gene. The chain combines TRBV7-9 with TRBJ2-3; 9 bases are a match to TRBD2. J lost 4 bases, V lost 5 bases, and 7 bases had no gene match. CDR3 length: 15 amino acids. Germline V lookup: CDR1 SEHNR, CDR2 FQNEAQ (reference sequence). The sequenced part of the CDR3 DNA is TGTGCCAGCAGCAAGGGACTAGCCGGTCCAGATACG. This encodes CASSKGLAGPDT. The whole CDR3 protein reads CASSKGLAGPDTQYF.

CDR3 loop: CASSIGRVAGDTQYF. The CDR3 DNA, read in part, is TGTGCCAGTAGTATAGGCAGGGTTGCAGGAGATACG. The rearrangement joins TRBV19 to TRBJ2-3, with D tentatively TRBD1 (5 bases). With the read ending 3 residues before the CDR3 end, the germline J gene is used to fill in that end. The CDR3 spans 15 residues. V lost 1 base and J 5 bases, leaving 13 bases between the germline ends. Germline assignment: CDR1 LNHDA and CDR2 SQIVND (reference sequence).

About this clone: From the germline J gene comes the end of the CDR3, since the read stops 3 residues before it. V and J are TRBV7-9 and TRBJ1-1; D may be TRBD1 (5 bases). Trimming took 5 bases from V and 3 from J, leaving 10 bases between them. The CDR3 runs to 13 residues. The germline V gene has CDR1 SEHNR and CDR2 FQNEAQ (reference sequence). The CDR3: CASSKAGDTEAFF. The covered CDR3 bases are TGTGCCAGCAGCAAAGCGGGGGACACTGAA. The full variable domain, in which reference TRBV7-9 and TRBJ1-1 provide the parts outside the CDR3, is DTGVSQNPRHKITKRGQNVTFRCDPISEHNRLYWYRQTLGQGPEFLTYFQNEAQLEKSRLLSDRFSAERPKGSFSTLEIQRTEQGDSAMYLCASSKAGDTEAFFGQGTRLTVV.

Points on this clone: The missing CDR3 end, 3 residues past where the read stops, is filled in from the germline J gene. The chain employs TRBV29-1 and TRBJ2-1; no clear D gene. The CDR3 sequence is 14 residues long. The germline V and J ends were trimmed by 4 bases and 5 bases, with 15 bases remaining between them. Germline V lookup: CDR1 SQVTM, CDR2 ANQGSEA. CDR3: CSVVVRSGNNEQFF. CDR3 DNA, as far as it was read: TGCAGCGTTGTGGTGCGGAGTGGAAACAATGAG.

On this clone: Read data end 3 residues before the CDR3 end; the end is taken from the germline J gene. The chain carries TRBV2 and TRBJ1-1; no reliable D call. CDR1 is SNHLY and CDR2 is FYNNEI in the germline V gene. The CDR3 runs 13 residues. V dropped 2 bases and J dropped 7 bases, with 11 bases sitting between them. CDR3 DNA, as far as it was read: TGTGCCAGCAGTGAAAACACCGAAGGTGAA. It encodes CASSENTEGE. The whole CDR3 region reads CASSENTEGEAFF.

A note on this clone: Coverage ceases 3 residues before the CDR3 finishes, and the germline J gene fills in the end. The genes are TRBV5-6 and TRBJ1-6, with 11 bases lining up with TRBD1. CDR1 SGHDT and CDR2 YYEEEE come from the germline V gene. This CDR3 region has 15 residues. V shed 4 bases and J 7 bases; nucleotides not matched to a gene: 4. The CDR3 here is CASSVRTGGNSPLHF. The sequenced CDR3 bases are TGTGCCAGCAGCGTGAGGACAGGGGGCAATTCACCC.